This is a list of T cell receptor beta chains from one sample in a study of CXCR3-negative and CXCR3-positive naive CD8 T cells. From the 5' RACE reads, TCRdb lists one entry per CDR3 protein and no DNA. The specimen's table records roughly 71,000 distinct CDR3 sequences. The sample taken for sequencing was naive CXCR3- CD8+ T cells from blood. The receptors stem from a human donor in good health. Some clones in this sample may be carry-over from other donors' samples. CDR3s include the opening cysteine and the closing phenylalanine or tryptophan.

J gene	V gene	CDR3 protein
TRBJ2-2	TRBV5-5	CASSFLGSGNTGELFF
TRBJ2-5	TRBV15	CATSPGYQQETQYF
TRBJ2-7	TRBV29-1	CSMTTGHYEQYF
TRBJ2-3	TRBV28	CASSLIWTYEFTDTQYF
TRBJ2-7	TRBV7-8	CASSPVTAASYEQYF
TRBJ2-3	TRBV9	CASSVVSGASDTQYF
TRBJ1-1	TRBV12-3/TRBV12-4	CASKWGSTTEAFF
TRBJ2-7	TRBV20-1	CSATGTSVSYEQYF
TRBJ2-1	TRBV29-1	CSVEGGNGEQFF
TRBJ2-7	TRBV2	CASSEGADGLHLGGVEQYF
TRBJ1-1	TRBV7-9	CASSSTLRYTEAFF
TRBJ2-7	TRBV25-1	CASSVSSEQYF
TRBJ2-1	TRBV7-8	CASSWSGSSYNEQFF
TRBJ2-2	TRBV28	CASSLDSGTEITGELFF
TRBJ1-4	TRBV4-2	CASSQDGDVSTNEKLFF
TRBJ1-2	TRBV27	CASSFSDLLGYTF
TRBJ2-7	TRBV5-5	CASSWTSGYEQYF
TRBJ1-1	TRBV10-3	CAISDPGTGYTEAFF
TRBJ1-4	TRBV9	CASSVGGAGEKLFF
TRBJ2-7	TRBV6-5	CASTRVGGSYEQYF
TRBJ2-1	TRBV28	CASSPLGEQFF
TRBJ1-1	TRBV5-1	CASSSSRGTGGSEAFF
TRBJ2-3	TRBV27	CASSLTSGSVDTQYF
TRBJ2-3	TRBV6-2/TRBV6-3	CASSLLELEDTQYF
TRBJ2-2	TRBV2	CASVSSSSGELFF
TRBJ1-2	TRBV29-1	CSVDGAGTPGYTF
TRBJ2-1	TRBV19	CASTGLAGGESSYNEQFF
TRBJ2-7	TRBV10-3	CAISWDNAYEQYF
TRBJ2-1	TRBV9	CASSVTRRGAYNEQFF
TRBJ2-5	TRBV6-6	CASSYSVGAAQETQYF
TRBJ1-1	TRBV29-1	CSVLGQGAEAFF
TRBJ1-1	TRBV12-3/TRBV12-4	CASTPAGDTEAFF
TRBJ1-1	TRBV29-1	CSVPGGTEAFF